These 13 T cell receptor beta chains were sequenced from one sample in a study of blood T cell repertoires in COVID-19. TCRdb's copy holds only in-frame clones and misses some; the assay was immunoSEQ multiplex PCR. The sample consists of about 190,000 clones, 65% to 80% of them appearing once. The specimen was PBMCs or T cells enriched from blood (not recorded which). The receptors derive from a woman in her fifties or sixties with acute COVID-19.

This rearrangement joins TRBV7-2 to TRBJ1-1; TRBD1 is a possible D gene (6 bases). Per the germline V gene, CDR1 is SGHTA and CDR2 is FQGNSA. This CDR3 is built from 15 residues. V lost 5 bases to trimming and J lost 1 base, with 14 bases between them. The DNA for the CDR3 is TGTGCCAGCAGCCTTACCGGGACAACGAACACTGAAGCTTTCTTT. Residues: CASSLTGTTNTEAFF.

The chain carries TRBV5-6 and TRBJ1-4; weak D call: TRBD1 (5 bases). V gave up 4 bases and J gave up 3 bases, with 19 bases separating them. The CDR3 sequence is 17 residues long. Germline CDR1 SGHDT, CDR2 YYEEEE. The CDR3 sequence: CASSLSTDIGANEKLFF. CDR3 DNA sequence: TGTGCCAGCAGCCTATCAACTGACATAGGGGCTAATGAAAAACTGTTTTTT.

CDR3 region: CSVESRGIGETQYF. The CDR3, as DNA: TGCAGCGTTGAATCCAGGGGAATCGGAGAGACCCAGTACTTC. This sequence joins TRBV29-1 and TRBJ2-5; tentatively, D is TRBD1 (6 bases). The germline V gene encodes CDR1 SQVTM and CDR2 ANQGSEA. CDR3 length: 14 amino acids. V was clipped by 2 bases and J by 4 bases, with 14 bases between them.

The CDR3 sequence is CAWSPTGNEQFF. CDR3 DNA: TGTGCCTGGAGCCCTACAGGCAATGAGCAGTTCTTC. V gene TRBV30 combines with J gene TRBJ2-1, with D possibly being TRBD1 (5 bases). V lost 3 bases and J lost 6, with 9 bases in between. This CDR3 contains 12 residues. Germline V gene lookup returns CDR1 GTSNPN and CDR2 SVGIG (reference sequence).

V gene TRBV6-5 combines with J gene TRBJ2-7; 8 bases are a match to TRBD1. Germline lookup yields CDR1 MNHEY and CDR2 SVGAGI. The CDR3 has 13 residues. Trimming took 4 bases from V and 6 from J; bases not matched to a gene: 5. The CDR3 DNA sequence: TGTGCCAGCAGTTTCATGACAGGGGTCGAGCAGTACGTC. Amino acids: CASSFMTGVEQYV.

In its sample, this clone was seen once. V and J are TRBV2 and TRBJ1-4; no clear D gene. V was clipped by 5 bases and J by 7 bases, with 11 bases between them. Germline loops: CDR1 SNHLY, CDR2 FYNNEI. The CDR3 loop spans 13 amino acids. DNA of the CDR3: TGTGCCAGCAGTCGGGAGAAGGGTGAAAAACTGTTTTTT. It is translated as CASSREKGEKLFF.

The chain joins TRBV28 to TRBJ1-3; D gene ambiguous. Germline V gene sequence: CDR1 MDHEN, CDR2 SYDVKM. The CDR3 loop spans 13 amino acids. Trimming pared 3 bases from V and 4 bases from J, leaving 7 bases between. CDR3 nucleotide sequence: TGTGCCAGCAGTTTGCAGAGGGGAAACACCATATATTTT. It specifies CASSLQRGNTIYF.

This clone was seen a few times. The J gene is TRBJ1-6, the V gene TRBV30, with 7 bases lining up with TRBD1. The CDR3 consists of 16 residues. V dropped 4 bases and J dropped 3; count of bases not matched to a gene: 9. Germline V CDR1 and CDR2: GTSNPN, SVGIG (reference sequence). The CDR3 DNA reads TGTGCCTGGATCAGGGGGGCGGCCAACTATAATTCACCCCTCCACTTT. It translates to CAWIRGAANYNSPLHF.

The genes are TRBV2 and TRBJ2-5, with TRBD1 matching 8 bases. Trimming removed 1 base from V and 4 bases from J; junction bases left unmatched: 8. The CDR3 is made up of 16 amino acids. Germline values: CDR1 SNHLY, CDR2 FYNNEI. The CDR3 sequence is CASSEGQGAYIETQYF. CDR3 nucleotides: TGTGCCAGCAGTGAAGGGCAGGGGGCTTATATAGAGACCCAGTACTTC.

The rearrangement links TRBV5-6 to TRBJ1-2, with 8 bases aligning to TRBD1. Germline-derived CDR1 and CDR2 are SGHDT and YYEEEE. J was trimmed by 0 bases and V by 4 bases; bases with no gene match: 2. The CDR3 is 14 amino acids. The CDR3 nucleotides read TGTGCCAGCAGCATACAGGGGGCTAACTATGGCTACACCTTC. Encoded protein: CASSIQGANYGYTF.

V gene TRBV2 combines with J gene TRBJ1-5; D is unresolved. Germline V lookup: CDR1 SNHLY, CDR2 FYNNEI. V was clipped by 6 bases and J by 0 bases, with 9 bases between them. This CDR3 contains 14 residues. For the CDR3, the DNA is TGTGCCAGCAGAGAAACTTATAGCAATCAGCCCCAGCATTTT. Protein product: CASRETYSNQPQHF.

The rearrangement links TRBV5-4 to TRBJ2-5; TRBD2 matches 8 bases. CDR3 length: 14 residues. The ends lost 1 base at V and 4 bases at J; junction bases unmatched: 3. CDR1 and CDR2 (germline): SGHNT, YYREEE (reference sequence). The CDR3 loop reads CASSLSGGTETQYF. As DNA, the CDR3 is TGTGCCAGCAGCTTGAGCGGGGGCACAGAGACCCAGTACTTC.

V and J are TRBV3-1 (or the pseudogene TRBV3-2) and TRBJ2-5, with 9 positions matching TRBD2. This CDR3 spans 15 amino acids. The J segment lost 6 bases and the V segment lost 6 bases, leaving 11 bases of the junction unmatched. Germline assignment: CDR1 LGHDT and CDR2 YNNKEL (reference sequence). The CDR3 protein is CASSRSGGSMKTQYF. CDR3 DNA sequence: TGTGCCAGCAGTCGTAGCGGGGGATCCATGAAGACCCAGTACTTC.